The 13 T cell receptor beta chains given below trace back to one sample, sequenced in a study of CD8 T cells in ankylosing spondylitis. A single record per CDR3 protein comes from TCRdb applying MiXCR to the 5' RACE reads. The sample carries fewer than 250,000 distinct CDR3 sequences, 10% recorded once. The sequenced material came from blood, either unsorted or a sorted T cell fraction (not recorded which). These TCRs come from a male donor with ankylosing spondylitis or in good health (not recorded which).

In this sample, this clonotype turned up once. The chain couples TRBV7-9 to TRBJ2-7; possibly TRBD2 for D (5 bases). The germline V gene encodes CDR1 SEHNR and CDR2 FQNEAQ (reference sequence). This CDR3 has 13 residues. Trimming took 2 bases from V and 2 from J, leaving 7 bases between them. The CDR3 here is CASSLFGAYEQYF. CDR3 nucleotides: TGTGCCAGCAGCTTATTCGGGGCCTACGAGCAGTACTTC.

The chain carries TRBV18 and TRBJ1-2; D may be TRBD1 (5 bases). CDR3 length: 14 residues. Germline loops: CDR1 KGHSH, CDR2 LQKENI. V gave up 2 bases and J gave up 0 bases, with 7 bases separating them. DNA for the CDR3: TGTGCCAGCTCACCAGGGGGTCCTAACTATGGCTACACCTTC. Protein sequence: CASSPGGPNYGYTF. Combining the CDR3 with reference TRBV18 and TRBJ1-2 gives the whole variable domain NAGVMQNPRHLVRRRGQEARLRCSPMKGHSHVYWYRQLPEEGLKFMVYLQKENIIDESGMPKERFSAEFPKEGPSILRIQQVVRGDSAAYFCASSPGGPNYGYTFGSGTRLTVV.

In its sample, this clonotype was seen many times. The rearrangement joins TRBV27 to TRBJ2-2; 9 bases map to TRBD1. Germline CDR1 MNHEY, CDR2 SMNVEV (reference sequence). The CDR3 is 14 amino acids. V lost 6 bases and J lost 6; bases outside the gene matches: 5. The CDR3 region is CASRPRQGAGELFF. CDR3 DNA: TGTGCCAGCAGACCGCGACAGGGGGCCGGGGAGCTGTTTTTT.

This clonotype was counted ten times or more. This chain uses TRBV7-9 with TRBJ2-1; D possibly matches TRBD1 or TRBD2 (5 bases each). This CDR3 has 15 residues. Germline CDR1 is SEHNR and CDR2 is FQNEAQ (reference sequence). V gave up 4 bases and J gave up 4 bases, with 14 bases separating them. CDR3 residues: CASSSSGGLYNEQFF. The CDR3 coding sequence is TGTGCCAGCAGCTCCTCTGGGGGTCTTTACAATGAGCAGTTCTTC.

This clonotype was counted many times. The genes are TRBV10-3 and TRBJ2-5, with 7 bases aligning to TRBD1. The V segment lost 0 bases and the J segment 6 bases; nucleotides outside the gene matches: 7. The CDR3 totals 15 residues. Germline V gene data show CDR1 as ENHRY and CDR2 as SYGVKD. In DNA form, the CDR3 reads TGTGCCATCAGTGAGTCGAAGGGGGCTTCGAAGACCCAGTACTTC. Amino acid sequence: CAISESKGASKTQYF.

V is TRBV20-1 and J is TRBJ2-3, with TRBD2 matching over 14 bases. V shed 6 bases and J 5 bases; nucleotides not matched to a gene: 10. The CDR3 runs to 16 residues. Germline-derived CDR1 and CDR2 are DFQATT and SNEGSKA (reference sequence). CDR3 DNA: TGCAGTGCCCGGGGGGGACTAGCGGGAGTGGGAGATACGCAGTATTTT. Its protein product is CSARGGLAGVGDTQYF.

Written as DNA, the CDR3 is TGTGCCAGTAGCCTGGCACCACAGGGTACGCAGTATTTT. Protein product: CASSLAPQGTQYF. The chain couples TRBV19 to TRBJ2-3; D possibly corresponds to TRBD1 (6 bases). There are 13 residues in the CDR3. Germline lookup yields CDR1 LNHDA and CDR2 SQIVND (reference sequence). Trimming removed 6 bases from V and 8 bases from J, with 15 bases in between.

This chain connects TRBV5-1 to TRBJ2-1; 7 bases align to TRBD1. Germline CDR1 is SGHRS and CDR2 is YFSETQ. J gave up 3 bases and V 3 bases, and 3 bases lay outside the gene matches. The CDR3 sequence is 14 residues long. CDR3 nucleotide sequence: TGCGCCAGCAGCTGGGGACAGAACTACAATGAGCAGTTCTTC. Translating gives CASSWGQNYNEQFF.

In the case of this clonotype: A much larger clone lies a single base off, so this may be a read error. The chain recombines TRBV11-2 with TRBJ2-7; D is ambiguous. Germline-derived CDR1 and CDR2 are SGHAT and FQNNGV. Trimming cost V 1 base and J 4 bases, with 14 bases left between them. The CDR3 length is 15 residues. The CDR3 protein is CASSLVKKYLYEQYF. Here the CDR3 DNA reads TGTGCCAGCAGCTTAGTCAAGAAGTATCTGTACGAGCAGTACTTC.

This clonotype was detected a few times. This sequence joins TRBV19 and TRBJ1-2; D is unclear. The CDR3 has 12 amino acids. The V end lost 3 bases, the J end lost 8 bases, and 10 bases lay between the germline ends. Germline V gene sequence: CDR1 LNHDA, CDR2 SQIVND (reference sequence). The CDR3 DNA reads TGTGCCAGTAGTATTACGCAGAGGGGCTACACCTTC. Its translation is CASSITQRGYTF. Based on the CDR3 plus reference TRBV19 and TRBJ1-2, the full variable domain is DGGITQSPKYLFRKEGQNVTLSCEQNLNHDAMYWYRQDPGQGLRLIYYSQIVNDFQKGDIAEGYSVSREKKESFPLTVTSAQKNPTAFYLCASSITQRGYTFGSGTRLTVV.

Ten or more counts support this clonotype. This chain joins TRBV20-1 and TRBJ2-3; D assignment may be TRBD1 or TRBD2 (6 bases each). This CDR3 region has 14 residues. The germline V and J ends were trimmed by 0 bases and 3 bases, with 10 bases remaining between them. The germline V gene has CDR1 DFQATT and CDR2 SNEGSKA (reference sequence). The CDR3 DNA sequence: TGCAGTGCTAGAGACAGGGGAGGTACAGATACGCAGTATTTT. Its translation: CSARDRGGTDTQYF.

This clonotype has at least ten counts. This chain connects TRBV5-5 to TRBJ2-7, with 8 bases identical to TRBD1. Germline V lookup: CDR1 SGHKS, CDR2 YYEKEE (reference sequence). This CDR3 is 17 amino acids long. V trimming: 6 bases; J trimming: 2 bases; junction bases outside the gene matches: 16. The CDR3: CASTQLLGQGIAYEQYF. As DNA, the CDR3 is TGTGCCAGCACCCAGCTGTTAGGACAGGGTATAGCCTACGAGCAGTACTTC.

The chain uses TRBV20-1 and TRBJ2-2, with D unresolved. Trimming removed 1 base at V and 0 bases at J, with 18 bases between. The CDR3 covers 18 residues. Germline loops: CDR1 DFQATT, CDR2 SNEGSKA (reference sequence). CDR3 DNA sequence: TGCAGTGCTAGAGTTCGTCCGTCAGTGCGATCGAACACCGGGGAGCTGTTTTTT. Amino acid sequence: CSARVRPSVRSNTGELFF.